This TCR beta chain derives from a study of blood T cell repertoires in COVID-19. Study information: Acute-phase and convalescent COVID-19 samples originated in the United States, Italy and Spain.

Germline V CDR1 and CDR2: KGHDR, SFDVKD. The V and J ends lost 2 bases and 9 bases respectively, with 16 bases between them. The CDR3 totals 15 residues. Repertoires were generated with immunoSEQ multiplex PCR, while TCRdb's copy carries only in-frame clones and drops some. The sample has about 140,000 clones; approximately 84% are singletons. Sample: peripheral blood. This clonotype was sampled from a woman aged 55-69 years with acute or convalescent COVID-19. V usage is TRBV24-1 and J usage is TRBJ2-1; D ambiguous. CDR3 DNA sequence: TGTGCCACCAGTGATTCTCCCCCCTCGGGTGGTGAGCAGTTCTTC. Amino acids: CATSDSPPSGGEQFF.